Included here is one T cell receptor beta chain sequence, with context. Its antigen is still unknown. The sample belongs to a study of cytomegalovirus exposure and HLA in healthy donors. Despite likely unrecorded immune exposures, the donors were nominally healthy at the time of sampling. Findings and caveats of the study: The authors judged a highly shared variant cluster likely a sequencing artifact. Equally common other TCR beta chains were less clonally expanded than HLA-associated ones, a later analysis found.

It was with 60 Vbeta and 13 Jbeta primers that the PCR ran. In the original workflow: Roughly 11 million of the roughly 80 million unique TCR beta chains counted in a later analysis were shared. Profiling relied on immunoSEQ multiplex PCR, and the TCRdb table lists in-frame clones only, not all of them. The DNA was the basis for D and trimming; V, J and clone size are from that table. The sample includes 150,000 to 200,000 clones, 70% to 90% of them seen just once. Germline values: CDR1 MNHEY, CDR2 SVGAGI. The CDR3 covers 14 residues. V lost 6 bases and J lost 5; bases outside the gene matches: 4. The origin of this receptor is a young woman in good health and CMV-seronegative. The chain combines TRBV6-5 with TRBJ2-2, with 9 bases lining up with TRBD1. Material for sequencing was PBMCs. The CDR3 here is CASSRTGVTGELFF. CDR3 nucleotide sequence: TGTGCCAGCAGCCGGACAGGGGTTACCGGGGAGCTGTTTTTT.